The 25 T cell receptor beta chains in this list originate from one sample, sequenced in a study of blood T cell repertoires in COVID-19. TCRdb keeps only in-frame clones here, not all; method: immunoSEQ multiplex PCR. The profile shows 230,000 or so clones, 75% to 85% of them singletons. Sequenced input: peripheral blood. These receptors came from a man aged 35 to 55 who had recovered from COVID-19.

V gene TRBV3-1 (or the pseudogene TRBV3-2) combines with J gene TRBJ1-5; unclear D gene. Germline CDR1 LGHDT, CDR2 YNNKEL (reference sequence). Deletions cut 4 bases from V and 4 bases from J, with 8 bases between. The CDR3 extends over 13 amino acids. The CDR3 loop is CASSREDNQPQHF. The CDR3 nucleotides read TGTGCCAGCAGCCGGGAGGATAATCAGCCCCAGCATTTT.

V and J are TRBV5-1 and TRBJ2-7; D is possibly TRBD1 (6 bases). The CDR3 is made up of 15 amino acids. Germline V gives CDR1 SGHRS, CDR2 YFSETQ. Trimming pared 7 bases from V and 2 bases from J, leaving 19 bases between. CDR3 loop: CASARDTPPTYEQYF. As DNA, the CDR3 is TGCGCCAGCGCCCGGGACACCCCTCCCACCTACGAGCAGTACTTC.

This chain links TRBV29-1 with TRBJ2-1; TRBD2 matches at 7 bases. The germline gives CDR1 SQVTM, CDR2 ANQGSEA. V shed 4 bases, J shed 4 bases, and the junction held 7 bases outside the gene matches. CDR3 length equals 14 residues. The CDR3, as DNA: TGCAGCGTTGTATCAGCGGGGTCATACAATGAGCAGTTCTTC. Translated, it gives CSVVSAGSYNEQFF.

CDR3: CASSLITGFKNIQYF. CDR3 DNA sequence: TGTGCCAGCAGCCTAATTACAGGGTTCAAAAACATTCAGTACTTC. V is TRBV6-2 or TRBV6-3 and J is TRBJ2-4, with D perhaps TRBD1 (6 bases). Germline V gene data show CDR1 as MNHEY and CDR2 as SVGEGT. Trimming stripped 6 bases from V and 3 bases from J, with 15 bases between. The length of the CDR3 is 15 residues.

V is TRBV12-3 or TRBV12-4 and J is TRBJ2-7; D not resolved. The CDR3 sequence is 11 residues long. Trimming took 6 bases from V and 3 from J, leaving 6 bases between them. CDR3 in DNA: TGTGCCAGCAGCGTAAACTACGAGCAGTACTTC. Encoded protein: CASSVNYEQYF.

This clone was found once. This chain uses TRBV11-3 with TRBJ2-3; unclear D gene. Per germline, CDR1 SGHNT and CDR2 YENEEA. V gave up 1 base and J gave up 3 bases, with 11 bases separating them. The CDR3 runs 15 residues. The CDR3 DNA follows: TGTGCCAGCAGCTTAGCAAGCCCAGGTACAGATACGCAGTATTTT. It yields the protein CASSLASPGTDTQYF.

This chain joins TRBV11-2 and TRBJ1-1; 8 bases align to TRBD1. CDR3 length: 14 amino acids. Germline CDR1 SGHAT, CDR2 FQNNGV. The V segment lost 5 bases and the J segment 4 bases; nucleotides outside the gene matches: 6. The CDR3 loop reads CASSPTGGGTEAFF. The CDR3 DNA is TGTGCCAGCAGCCCCACAGGGGGTGGCACTGAAGCTTTCTTT.

Written as DNA, the CDR3 is TGTGCTAGTGGTTTGGTACTACCCCGCCTGTTAAACTATGGCTACACCTTC. It codes for CASGLVLPRLLNYGYTF. The chain is built from TRBV12-5 and TRBJ1-2; D remains ambiguous. There are 17 residues in the CDR3. The germline V gene has CDR1 LGHNT and CDR2 FRNRAP. The V end was cut by 0 bases, the J end by 2 bases, with 16 bases between.

DNA of the CDR3: TGTGCCAGCAGTGAAGAGGTAGCGGGAGTCGGGGAGCTGTTTTTT. This encodes CASSEEVAGVGELFF. The J gene is TRBJ2-2, the V gene TRBV6-1; 9 bases align to TRBD2. Germline CDR1 reads MNHNS; CDR2 reads SASEGT. Losses at the gene ends were 1 base for V and 7 bases for J; bases not matched to a gene: 4. This CDR3 region has 15 residues.

The V and J genes are TRBV2 and TRBJ1-2, with 10 bases that match TRBD1. The CDR3 length is 14 residues. CDR1 is SNHLY and CDR2 is FYNNEI in the germline V gene. V gave up 5 bases and J gave up 6 bases; unmatched junction bases: 6. Written as DNA, the CDR3 is TGTGCCAGCAGTAGGGACAGGGGCTCTGATGGCTACACCTTC. Protein: CASSRDRGSDGYTF.

The chain couples TRBV7-9 to TRBJ2-7, with 9 bases that match TRBD1. Germline V gene data show CDR1 as SEHNR and CDR2 as FQNEAQ (reference sequence). CDR3 size: 13 residues. The V segment lost 5 bases and the J segment 3 bases; nucleotides outside the gene matches: 2. This CDR3 is CASSLTGGYEQYF. As DNA, the CDR3 is TGTGCCAGCAGCCTGACAGGGGGCTACGAGCAGTACTTC.

The chain carries TRBV6-6 and TRBJ2-1, with 7 bases fitting TRBD2. The length of the CDR3 is 14 residues. V gave up 9 bases and J gave up 4 bases; unmatched junction bases: 9. From germline, CDR1 is MNHNY and CDR2 SVGAGI (reference sequence). CDR3 sequence reads: CASLKQAGYNEQFF. CDR3 DNA sequence: TGTGCCAGTTTAAAACAAGCGGGATACAATGAGCAGTTCTTC.

The chain employs TRBV9 and TRBJ1-2; TRBD1 aligns across 10 bases. The CDR3 contains 14 residues. Per the germline V gene, CDR1 is SGDLS and CDR2 is YYNGEE. V shed 0 bases and J 7 bases; nucleotides not matched to a gene: 3. In nucleotides, the CDR3 is TGTGCCAGCAGCGTAGATTGGACAGGGGGTGGCTACACCTTC. Its translation: CASSVDWTGGGYTF. Complete variable domain (other parts from reference TRBV9 and TRBJ1-2): DSGVTQTPKHLITATGQRVTLRCSPRSGDLSVYWYQQSLDQGLQFLIQYYNGEERAKGNILERFSAQQFPDLHSELNLSSLELGDSALYFCASSVDWTGGGYTFGSGTRLTVV.

The J gene is TRBJ1-1, the V gene TRBV3-1 (or the pseudogene TRBV3-2); 7 bases are a match to TRBD1. This CDR3 has 14 residues. V was pared by 6 bases and J by 10 bases, with 14 bases of the junction left unmatched. CDR1 is LGHDT and CDR2 is YNNKEL in the germline V gene (reference sequence). CDR3 in amino acids: CASSRGQARTAAFF. CDR3 coding DNA: TGTGCCAGCAGTCGAGGACAGGCCCGGACGGCAGCTTTCTTT.

About this clone itself: The same CDR3 arises from other DNA sequences in this sample as well. The V and J genes are TRBV5-1 and TRBJ2-3; D remains ambiguous. Germline V gene lookup returns CDR1 SGHRS and CDR2 YFSETQ. Between the trimmed V and J ends, which lost 0 bases and 1 base, there was a span of 6 bases. CDR3 length: 14 residues. As DNA, the CDR3 is TGCGCCAGCAGCTTGGGCTCGGGCACAGATACGCAGTATTTT. Translated: CASSLGSGTDTQYF.

The V and J genes are TRBV18 and TRBJ2-7, with a weak D call TRBD1 (6 bases). Germline CDR1 KGHSH, CDR2 LQKENI. The V end lost 5 bases, the J end lost 1 base, and 12 bases lay between the germline ends. The CDR3 is 14 residues long. The DNA of the CDR3 is TGTGCCAGCTCAGATCAAGGGGGTTCCTACGAGCAGTACTTC. Translation gives CASSDQGGSYEQYF.

The gene calls are TRBV6-4 and TRBJ2-5; D is possibly TRBD2 (6 bases). Trimming cost V 5 bases and J 4 bases, with 11 bases left between them. Germline CDR1 and CDR2: MRHNA and SNTAGT. The CDR3 contains 13 residues. In DNA form, the CDR3 reads TGTGCCAGCAGTCAGGACTACGGAGAGACCCAGTACTTC. The encoded protein is CASSQDYGETQYF.

The genes are TRBV6-1 and TRBJ1-5; D gene ambiguous. Trimming left V 1 base short and J 0 bases short, with 10 bases between. Germline loops: CDR1 MNHNS, CDR2 SASEGT. This CDR3 comprises 16 residues. The CDR3 loop is CASSEVTAYSNQPQHF. Here the CDR3 DNA reads TGTGCCAGCAGTGAAGTAACAGCTTATAGCAATCAGCCCCAGCATTTT.

This rearrangement joins TRBV30 to TRBJ2-1; tentatively, D is TRBD2 (6 bases). The CDR3 loop spans 13 amino acids. CDR1 and CDR2 (germline): GTSNPN, SVGIG (reference sequence). V lost 3 bases to trimming and J lost 6 bases, with 12 bases between them. The CDR3 nucleotides read TGTGCCTGGAGGACACTAGCTCTCAATGAGCAGTTCTTC. It translates to CAWRTLALNEQFF. Based on the CDR3 plus reference TRBV30 and TRBJ2-1, the full variable domain is SQTIHQWPATLVQPVGSPLSLECTVEGTSNPNLYWYRQAAGRGLQLLFYSVGIGQISSEVPQNLSASRPQDRQFILSSKKLLLSDSGFYLCAWRTLALNEQFFGPGTRLTVL.

The V gene is TRBV2, the J gene TRBJ2-3; no reliable D call. V lost 3 bases and J lost 2, with 9 bases in between. Germline assignment: CDR1 SNHLY and CDR2 FYNNEI. The CDR3 consists of 14 residues. CDR3 in DNA: TGTGCCAGCAGTGATATCGGGTACACAGATACGCAGTATTTT. This encodes CASSDIGYTDTQYF.

The chain combines TRBV9 with TRBJ1-2, with D hard to call. V shed 1 base and J shed 8 bases, with 15 bases lying between them. The germline V gene encodes CDR1 SGDLS and CDR2 YYNGEE. CDR3 length: 14 residues. The CDR3 here is CASSVQARGNGYTF. The CDR3 DNA is TGTGCCAGCAGCGTACAGGCCCGTGGTAACGGCTACACCTTC.

This chain links TRBV6-5 with TRBJ2-1, with no clear D. V lost 0 bases and J lost 0, with 3 bases in between. This CDR3 is built from 14 residues. The V gene's germline CDR1 is MNHEY and CDR2 SVGAGI. The CDR3 coding sequence is TGTGCCAGCAGTTACTCCAGCTCCTACAATGAGCAGTTCTTC. This gives the protein CASSYSSSYNEQFF.

This chain links TRBV10-2 with TRBJ1-1; the D is unclear. The CDR3 has 13 residues. The germline V gene encodes CDR1 WSHSY and CDR2 SAAADI. V shed 8 bases and J shed 1 base, with 11 bases lying between them. The CDR3 DNA sequence: TGCGCCAGCGGCCTTCCCCCGAACACTGAAGCTTTCTTT. This translates into CASGLPPNTEAFF.

This clone was detected only a few times. The chain joins TRBV7-2 to TRBJ1-1, with 7 bases fitting TRBD1. This CDR3 region has 13 residues. In germline, CDR1 is SGHTA, CDR2 FQGNSA. V lost 5 bases to trimming and J lost 1 base; unmatched junction nucleotides: 1. CDR3 sequence reads: CASSPGGNTEAFF. The CDR3 region has the DNA TGTGCCAGCAGCCCAGGGGGGAACACTGAAGCTTTCTTT.

The V call is TRBV6-5, the J call TRBJ1-4; maybe TRBD1 (6 bases). V lost 0 bases to trimming and J lost 1 base, with 9 bases between them. CDR1 and CDR2 from the germline V gene are MNHEY and SVGAGI. The CDR3 runs to 16 residues. CDR3 residues: CASSYSIRGTNEKLFF. In DNA form, the CDR3 reads TGTGCCAGCAGTTACTCGATCAGGGGAACTAATGAAAAACTGTTTTTT.